This passage covers 8 T cell receptor beta chains from one sample sequenced in a study of cytomegalovirus exposure and HLA in healthy donors. Use of 60 Vbeta and 13 Jbeta primers characterized the PCR. The assay was immunoSEQ multiplex PCR, and TCRdb's table has in-frame clones only and misses some. The table lists more than 100,000 clones, 80% to 85% of them singletons. The sample taken for sequencing was PBMCs. These receptors were taken from a woman aged 45-65 years in good health and CMV-seropositive.

The CDR3, as DNA: TGCGCCAGCAGCTTCGGGGAGGCCGACGAGCAGTACTTC. Residues: CASSFGEADEQYF. The rearrangement links TRBV5-1 to TRBJ2-7, with a possible D match to TRBD2 (6 bases). The CDR3 contains 13 residues. CDR1 SGHRS and CDR2 YFSETQ come from the germline V gene. V was cut by 2 bases and J by 5 bases, with 11 bases left in between.

This chain connects TRBV7-2 to TRBJ2-1; 8 nucleotides align to TRBD2. The CDR3 contains 12 residues. Germline assignment: CDR1 SGHTA and CDR2 FQGNSA. V lost 6 bases and J lost 10; bases outside the gene matches: 5. CDR3 coding DNA: TGTGCCAGCAGATCTAGCGGGCCGGAGCAGTTCTTC. It specifies CASRSSGPEQFF. Supplemented by reference TRBV7-2 and TRBJ2-1, the full variable domain reads GAGVSQSPSNKVTEKGKDVELRCDPISGHTALYWYRQSLGQGLEFLIYFQGNSAPDKSGLPSDRFSAERTGGSVSTLTIQRTQQEDSAVYLCASRSSGPEQFFGPGTRLTVL.

This clone was seen just once. CDR3 sequence reads: CASIRGLYEQYF. The CDR3 nucleotides read TGCGCCAGCATTAGGGGGCTCTACGAGCAGTACTTC. The chain links TRBV23-1 to TRBJ2-7; 7 bases are a match to TRBD1. TRBV23-1 is an open reading frame, and its role is uncertain. This CDR3 region has 12 residues. Trimming removed 7 bases from V and 3 bases from J; junction bases left unmatched: 3.

CDR3 sequence reads: CASSATGYGQPQHF. For the CDR3, the DNA is TGCGCCAGCAGTGCGACAGGGTATGGGCAGCCCCAGCATTTT. The rearrangement uses TRBV5-1 and TRBJ1-5, with 7 bases aligning to TRBD1. Trimming at V came to 5 bases and at J to 7 bases, leaving 9 bases not matched to a gene. Germline CDR1 reads SGHRS; CDR2 reads YFSETQ. This CDR3 spans 14 amino acids.

The chain combines TRBV7-9 with TRBJ2-1; possibly TRBD1 for D (5 bases). Looked up from germline, CDR1 is SEHNR and CDR2 is FQNEAQ (reference sequence). This CDR3 is 14 amino acids long. Trimming left V 5 bases short and J 3 bases short, with 11 bases between. DNA of the CDR3: TGTGCCAGCAGCGTCCTAGGGGTCTACAATGAGCAGTTCTTC. Translated, it gives CASSVLGVYNEQFF.

This clone was seen once. The V call is TRBV5-1, the J call TRBJ2-7; D is uncertain. CDR1 and CDR2 (germline): SGHRS, YFSETQ. This CDR3 has 14 residues. Trimming removed 0 bases from V and 3 bases from J, with 10 bases in between. The chain's CDR3 is CASSLGLILYEQYF. CDR3 bases: TGCGCCAGCAGCTTGGGACTTATTCTCTACGAGCAGTACTTC.

The chain couples TRBV12-5 to TRBJ2-1, with TRBD2 matching over 12 bases. Trimming removed 2 bases from V and 3 bases from J; junction bases left unmatched: 5. Germline CDR1 reads LGHNT; CDR2 reads FRNRAP. The length of the CDR3 is 17 residues. In DNA, the CDR3 is TGTGCTAGTGGTTTGTTACAGACTAGCGGGGGCTACAATGAGCAGTTCTTC. This sequence encodes CASGLLQTSGGYNEQFF.

V usage is TRBV6-6 and J usage is TRBJ2-1; D ambiguous. The CDR3 contains 15 residues. The V end was cut by 1 base, the J end by 2 bases, with 9 bases between. Germline assignment: CDR1 MNHNY and CDR2 SVGAGI (reference sequence). CDR3 loop: CASSYFTATYNEQFF. The CDR3 region has the DNA TGTGCCAGCAGTTACTTCACAGCTACCTACAATGAGCAGTTCTTC.